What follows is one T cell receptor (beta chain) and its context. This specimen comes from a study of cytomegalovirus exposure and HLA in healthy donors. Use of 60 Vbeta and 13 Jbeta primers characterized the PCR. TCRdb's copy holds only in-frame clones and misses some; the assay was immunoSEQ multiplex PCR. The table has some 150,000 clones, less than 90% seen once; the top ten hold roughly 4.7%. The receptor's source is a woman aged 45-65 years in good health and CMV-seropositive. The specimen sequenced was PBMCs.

CDR3 in DNA: TGTGCCAGCATCCCAGGGTCGCCCGGAAACATTCAGTACTTC. This codes for CASIPGSPGNIQYF. The chain uses TRBV6-1 and TRBJ2-4; possible D gene TRBD1, 5 bases. There are 14 residues in the CDR3. Looked up from germline, CDR1 is MNHNS and CDR2 is SASEGT. Between the trimmed V and J ends, which lost 7 bases and 6 bases, there was a span of 16 bases.